This TCR beta chain comes out of a study of shared clonotypes between healthy human individuals. Study-wide results and caveats: Naive CD4 clonotypes were shared across a few donors at 4% to 5%.

Free of recent acute infections or vaccinations, the donors were healthy HIV-negative adults. The CDR3 extends over 13 amino acids. Trimming took 4 bases from V and 1 from J, leaving 7 bases between them. Germline V gives CDR1 KGHSH, CDR2 LQKENI. Repertoires were generated with immunoSEQ multiplex PCR, while TCRdb's copy carries only in-frame clones and drops some. The sample consists of a few million clones, roughly 92% of them appearing once. Note on this clone: Its target is unknown.

The TCR was taken from a man younger than 35 in good health. The sequenced material came from naive CD4+ T cells sorted from blood. Indicated subset: CD45RA+ positively selected. The V and J genes are TRBV18 and TRBJ1-1; D is ambiguous. DNA for the CDR3: TGTGCCAGCTCACAGAGCGGGAACACTGAAGCTTTCTTT. As protein: CASSQSGNTEAFF.